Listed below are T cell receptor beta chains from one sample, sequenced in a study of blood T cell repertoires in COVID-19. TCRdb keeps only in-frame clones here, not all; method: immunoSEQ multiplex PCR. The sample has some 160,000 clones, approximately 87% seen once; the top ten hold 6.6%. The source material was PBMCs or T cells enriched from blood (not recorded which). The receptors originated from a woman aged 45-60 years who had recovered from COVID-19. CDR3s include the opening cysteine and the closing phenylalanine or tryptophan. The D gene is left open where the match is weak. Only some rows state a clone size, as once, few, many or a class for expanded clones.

TGTGCCAGTAGTATACAGGGGCATAGCAATCAGCCCCAGCATTTT CASSIQGHSNQPQHF - TRBJ1-5 TRBV19 -
TGTGCCAGCAGTTACCCATCTAGCGGGGCCTCCTACGAGCAGTACTTC CASSYPSSGASYEQYF - TRBJ2-7 TRBV6-5 TRBD2
TGTGCCAGCAGTCGGACACAGAACTATGGCTACACCTTC CASSRTQNYGYTF - TRBJ1-2 TRBV11-2 -
TGTGCCAGTACCGGGGGGCACAGCTCTGGGGCCAACGTCCTGACTTTC CASTGGHSSGANVLTF - TRBJ2-6 TRBV19 -
TGTGCCAGCAGCGGGGCCGCAGCGGGTGGCAGAGAGACCCAGTACTTC CASSGAAAGGRETQYF - TRBJ2-5 TRBV9 -
TGTGCCAGCAGTAGCGGGGGGGCCTCCTACGAGCAGTACTTC CASSSGGASYEQYF - TRBJ2-7 TRBV4-2 TRBD2
TGTGCCAGCAGCTCTCAGCCCAAAGGGGTTAGCACAGATACGCAGTATTTT CASSSQPKGVSTDTQYF - TRBJ2-3 TRBV7-6 -
TGTGCCTGGAGTGGTCTCCGACCTCAGGGGGCGGACACTGAAGCTTTCTTT CAWSGLRPQGADTEAFF - TRBJ1-1 TRBV30 TRBD1
TGTGCCAGCAGCGGGGACAGGGGAGCTAACTATGGCTACACCTTC CASSGDRGANYGYTF - TRBJ1-2 TRBV5-4 TRBD1
TGTGCCAGCAGCTTAGCGACCCCGGGGGGAGAGCAGTTCTTC CASSLATPGGEQFF - TRBJ2-1 TRBV7-9 TRBD2
TGTGCCAGCAGCTCCCGGCGGCAGGGAATGAACACTGAAGCTTTCTTT CASSSRRQGMNTEAFF - TRBJ1-1 TRBV11-2 -
TGTGCCAGCAGCAAGAACACAGGGCAAGGCTACACCTTC CASSKNTGQGYTF - TRBJ1-2 TRBV21-1 -
TGCGCCAGCAGCTTGACTAGCGGGGGCACCGGGGAGCTGTTTTTT CASSLTSGGTGELFF - TRBJ2-2 TRBV5-1 TRBD2
TGTGCCAGCAGTTTGGAAGGGGGGACAGTCATGAACACTGAAGCTTTCTTT CASSLEGGTVMNTEAFF - TRBJ1-1 TRBV28 TRBD1
TGCGCCAGCAGCTCCGGGACAGGGGGCCCCGGGGAGCTGTTTTTT CASSSGTGGPGELFF - TRBJ2-2 TRBV5-1 TRBD1
TGTGCCAGCAGCTCCCGGTTCTATGGAGAGACCCAGTACTTC CASSSRFYGETQYF - TRBJ2-5 TRBV5-6 -
TGCGCCAGCAGCTTGCGGGGGGGGGCCTTTTATAATTCACCCCTCCACTTT CASSLRGGAFYNSPLHF - TRBJ1-6 TRBV5-6 -
TGTGCCAGTAAGTTCGGGTCCCCGGCTAGCACAGATACGCAGTATTTT CASKFGSPASTDTQYF few TRBJ2-3 TRBV19 -
TGTGCCAGCAGTTACTCACAGGGCAGACAAGAGACCCAGTACTTC CASSYSQGRQETQYF once TRBJ2-5 TRBV6-5 -
TGTGCCAGCAGCTTAGGGCGGCGGACAGGGGAGAACTATGGCTACACCTTC CASSLGRRTGENYGYTF - TRBJ1-2 TRBV7-9 TRBD1
TGTGCCTGTGGATCTACAGGGGGCGTTAATTCACCCCTCCACTTT CACGSTGGVNSPLHF - TRBJ1-6 TRBV30 TRBD1
TGCAGTGCCTCTTACACCGGGGAGCTGTTTTTT CSASYTGELFF - TRBJ2-2 TRBV20-1 -
TGTGCCAGCAGCGCGGGACAGGCAAATAATTCACCCCTCCACTTT CASSAGQANNSPLHF few TRBJ1-6 TRBV7-9 TRBD1
TGTGCCAGCAGCCACAAGGAATATAAGACTAGTGTAGGCTACGAGCAGTACTTC CASSHKEYKTSVGYEQYF - TRBJ2-7 TRBV7-9 -
TGTGCCAGCAGCTTAAAAAGGGACAGGGGGATGAACACTGAAGCTTTCTTT CASSLKRDRGMNTEAFF - TRBJ1-1 TRBV7-3 TRBD1
TGTGCCAGCAGCCAAGCATCGGGGGGGAAATACGAGCAGTACTTC CASSQASGGKYEQYF - TRBJ2-7 TRBV3-1/TRBV3-2 TRBD2
TGCGCCAGCAGCTTAAATCTCCGGGACAGCTCCTACGAGCAGTACTTC CASSLNLRDSSYEQYF once TRBJ2-7 TRBV5-1 TRBD1
TGTGCCAGCAGCTTGGGCGGGACAGGGGTTGAAAAACTGTTTTTT CASSLGGTGVEKLFF - TRBJ1-4 TRBV5-6 TRBD1
TGTGCCTGCGGGACAGATAATTCACCCCTCCACTTT CACGTDNSPLHF - TRBJ1-6 TRBV30 TRBD1
TGTGCCAGTAGTAGCCAGGACAGGGGGTGGAACACTGAAGCTTTCTTT CASSSQDRGWNTEAFF - TRBJ1-1 TRBV19 TRBD1
TGTGCCAGCCTTGACACTGAAGCTTTCTTT CASLDTEAFF few TRBJ1-1 TRBV7-9 -
TGTGCCAGCAGCTTACAACAACCGAACACTGAAGCTTTCTTT CASSLQQPNTEAFF - TRBJ1-1 TRBV7-9 -
TGTGCCAGCAGTTTAAGTCAATCAACACCCTTCCCTGGCACCTCGAACACCGGGGAGCTGTTTTTT CASSLSQSTPFPGTSNTGELFF - TRBJ2-2 TRBV27 -
TGCGCCAGCAGTGAACAGGGTGCGGGCAATCAGCCCCAGCATTTT CASSEQGAGNQPQHF - TRBJ1-5 TRBV10-2 -
TGTGCCAGCAGCGCCCAGGGGGAAGGAGAAAAACTGTTTTTT CASSAQGEGEKLFF once TRBJ1-4 TRBV7-9 TRBD1
TGTGCCAGCAGGGAGGACAGGGGGAACAATCAGCCCCAGCATTTT CASREDRGNNQPQHF few TRBJ1-5 TRBV2 TRBD1
TGTGCCAGCAGTTTATTAGGGGGGACAGCTATCTACAATGAGCAGTTCTTC CASSLLGGTAIYNEQFF - TRBJ2-1 TRBV27 -
TGCAGCGTCGGTCCCGGGACAGGGTTCTCCGAGCAGTACTTC CSVGPGTGFSEQYF - TRBJ2-7 TRBV29-1 TRBD1
TGTGCCAGCAGTGTAAAGGGGGTCTTTTCTGAAGCTTTCTTT CASSVKGVFSEAFF - TRBJ1-1 TRBV2 -
TGTGCCAGCAGCGCCCGGGCCGGGACAGCTTTCACAGATACGCAGTATTTT CASSARAGTAFTDTQYF - TRBJ2-3 TRBV11-2 TRBD1
TGTGCCAGCGCCTCCTGGACAGGGCTAAGCAATCAGCCCCAGCATTTT CASASWTGLSNQPQHF - TRBJ1-5 TRBV28 TRBD1
TGTGCCAGCAACCCGGACAGGGCGAACACTGAAGCTTTCTTT CASNPDRANTEAFF - TRBJ1-1 TRBV6-5 TRBD1
TGTGCCAGCAGTTATCCCGGACGATCCAACAGGGGTAAGGTCCCCTATGGCTACACCTTC CASSYPGRSNRGKVPYGYTF - TRBJ1-2 TRBV6-2/TRBV6-3 TRBD1
TGTGCCAGCAGCGTAGGGGTAGCGGGGATGAATGAGCAGTTCTTC CASSVGVAGMNEQFF - TRBJ2-1 TRBV9 TRBD2
TGTGCCAGCAGCTTAAGACAGGGTTTTACAGATACGCAGTATTTT CASSLRQGFTDTQYF - TRBJ2-3 TRBV7-3 TRBD1
TGTGCCAGCAGCTTAGGGGCAGCCGAGACCCAGTACTTC CASSLGAAETQYF - TRBJ2-5 TRBV7-9 -
TGTGCCAGCAGCGTGGGACAGGGGTACACCGGGGAGCTGTTTTTT CASSVGQGYTGELFF - TRBJ2-2 TRBV11-3 TRBD1
TGTGCCAGCAGCCCAGCCCCCAGGGGCGAGGTTTTCTTC CASSPAPRGEVFF - TRBJ2-1 TRBV7-9 -
TGTGCCAGCAGCTTGGGAGGGGGCAACACCGGGGAGCTGTTTTTT CASSLGGGNTGELFF - TRBJ2-2 TRBV5-4 TRBD1
TGCGCCAGCAGCCAAGAGGGGGGACAGGGTGGGGAAAAACTGTTTTTT CASSQEGGQGGEKLFF - TRBJ1-4 TRBV4-1 TRBD1
TGTGCCAGCAGCGTAACTGGGGAGGGTCCCGGGGAGCTGTTTTTT CASSVTGEGPGELFF - TRBJ2-2 TRBV9 TRBD2